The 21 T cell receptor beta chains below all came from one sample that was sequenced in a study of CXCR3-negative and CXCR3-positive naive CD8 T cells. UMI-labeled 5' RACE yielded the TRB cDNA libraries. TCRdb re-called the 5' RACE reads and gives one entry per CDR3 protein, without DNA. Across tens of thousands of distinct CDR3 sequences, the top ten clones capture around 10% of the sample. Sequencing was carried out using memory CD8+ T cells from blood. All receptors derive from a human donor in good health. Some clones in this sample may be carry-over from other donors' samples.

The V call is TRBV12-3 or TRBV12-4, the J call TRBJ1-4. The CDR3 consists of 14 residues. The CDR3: CASKDIATNEKLFF.

The CDR3 loop is CASSLIRVAGGGVTQYF. The rearrangement links TRBV12-3 or TRBV12-4 to TRBJ2-5; the TCRdb D gene call, TRBD2, has no DNA to confirm it. The CDR3 runs 17 residues.

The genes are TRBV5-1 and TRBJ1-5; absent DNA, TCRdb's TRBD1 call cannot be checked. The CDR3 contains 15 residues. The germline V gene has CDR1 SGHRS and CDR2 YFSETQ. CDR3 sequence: CASAWQGDSNQPQHF.

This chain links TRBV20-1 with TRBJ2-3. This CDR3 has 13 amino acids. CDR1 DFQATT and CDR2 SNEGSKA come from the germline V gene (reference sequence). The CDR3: CSARKRYTDTQYF.

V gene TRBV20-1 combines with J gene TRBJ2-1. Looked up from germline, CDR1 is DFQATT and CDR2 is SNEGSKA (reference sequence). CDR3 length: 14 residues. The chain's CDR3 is CSARVGTANNEQFF.

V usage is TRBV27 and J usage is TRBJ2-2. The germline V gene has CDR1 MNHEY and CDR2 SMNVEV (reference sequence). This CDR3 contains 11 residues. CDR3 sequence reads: CASSFSGELFF.

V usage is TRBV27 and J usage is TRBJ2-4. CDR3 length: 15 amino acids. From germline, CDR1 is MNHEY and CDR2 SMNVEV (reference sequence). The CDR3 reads CASSPNRVAKNIQYF.

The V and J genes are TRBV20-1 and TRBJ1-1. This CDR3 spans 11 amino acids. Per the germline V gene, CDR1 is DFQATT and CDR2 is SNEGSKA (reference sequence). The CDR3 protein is CSARGGTEAFF.

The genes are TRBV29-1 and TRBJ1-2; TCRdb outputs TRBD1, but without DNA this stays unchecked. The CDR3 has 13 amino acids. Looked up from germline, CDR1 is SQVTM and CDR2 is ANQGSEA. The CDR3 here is CSVQGGSYYGYTF.

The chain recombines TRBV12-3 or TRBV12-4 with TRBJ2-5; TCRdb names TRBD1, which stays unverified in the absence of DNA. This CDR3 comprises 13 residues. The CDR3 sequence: CASSFYGGETQYF.

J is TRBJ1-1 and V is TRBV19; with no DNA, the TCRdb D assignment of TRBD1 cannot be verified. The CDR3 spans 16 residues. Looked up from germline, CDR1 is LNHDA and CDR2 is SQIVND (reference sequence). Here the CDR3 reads CASSIGRDTYYTEAFF.

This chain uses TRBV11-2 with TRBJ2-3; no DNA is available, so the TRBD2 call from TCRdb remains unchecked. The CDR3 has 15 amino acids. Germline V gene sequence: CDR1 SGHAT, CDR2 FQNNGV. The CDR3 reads CASSPGLAGADTQYF.

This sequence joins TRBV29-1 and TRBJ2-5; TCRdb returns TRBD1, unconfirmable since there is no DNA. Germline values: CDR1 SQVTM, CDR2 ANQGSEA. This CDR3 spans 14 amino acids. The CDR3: CSAEDRDVLETQYF. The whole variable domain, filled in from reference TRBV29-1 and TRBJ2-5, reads SAVISQKPSRDICQRGTSLTIQCQVDSQVTMMFWYRQQPGQSLTLIATANQGSEATYESGFVIDKFPISRPNLTFSTLTVSNMSPEDSSIYLCSAEDRDVLETQYFGPGTRLLVL.

The CDR3 reads CSVAGTGNTGELFF. The chain has TRBV29-1 and TRBJ2-2; with no DNA, the TCRdb D assignment of TRBD1 cannot be verified. This CDR3 has 14 residues. Germline values: CDR1 SQVTM, CDR2 ANQGSEA.

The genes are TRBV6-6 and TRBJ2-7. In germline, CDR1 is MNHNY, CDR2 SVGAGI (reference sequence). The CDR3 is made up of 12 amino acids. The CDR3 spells CASSTLLYEQYF.

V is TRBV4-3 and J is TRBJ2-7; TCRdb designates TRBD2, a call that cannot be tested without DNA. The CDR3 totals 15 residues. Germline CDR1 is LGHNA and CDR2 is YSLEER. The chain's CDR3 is CASSQGGDWPHEQYF.

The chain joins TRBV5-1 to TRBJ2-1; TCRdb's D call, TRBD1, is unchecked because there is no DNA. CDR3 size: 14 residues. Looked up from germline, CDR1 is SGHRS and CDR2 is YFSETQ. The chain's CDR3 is CASKTRQGSDEQFF.

The CDR3 sequence: CASSSFGGRNTEAFF. This chain connects TRBV7-9 to TRBJ1-1; the D gene TCRdb calls, TRBD1, cannot be checked with no DNA. Germline V CDR1 and CDR2: SEHNR, FQNEAQ (reference sequence). This CDR3 is 15 amino acids long.

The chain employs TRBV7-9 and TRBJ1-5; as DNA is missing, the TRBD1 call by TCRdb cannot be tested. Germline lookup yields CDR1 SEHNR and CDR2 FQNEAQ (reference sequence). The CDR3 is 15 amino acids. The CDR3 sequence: CASSSETVYHQPQHF.

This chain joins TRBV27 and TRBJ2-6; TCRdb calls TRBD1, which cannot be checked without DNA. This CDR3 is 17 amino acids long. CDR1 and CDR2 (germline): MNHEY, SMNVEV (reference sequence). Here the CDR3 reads CASSSGGSYSGANVLTF.

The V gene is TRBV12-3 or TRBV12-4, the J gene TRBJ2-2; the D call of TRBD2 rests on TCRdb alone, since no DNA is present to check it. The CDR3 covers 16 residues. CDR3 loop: CASSLGLAGDTGELFF.